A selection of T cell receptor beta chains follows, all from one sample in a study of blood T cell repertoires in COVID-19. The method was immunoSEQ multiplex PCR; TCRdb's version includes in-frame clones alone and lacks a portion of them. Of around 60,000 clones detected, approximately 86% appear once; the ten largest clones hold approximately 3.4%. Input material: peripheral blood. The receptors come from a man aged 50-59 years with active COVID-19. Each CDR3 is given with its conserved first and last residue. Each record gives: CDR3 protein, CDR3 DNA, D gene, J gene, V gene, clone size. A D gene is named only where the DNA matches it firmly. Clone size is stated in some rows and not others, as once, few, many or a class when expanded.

CDR3 protein: CASRDRGSYEQYF
CDR3 DNA: TGTGCCAGCAGGGACAGGGGATCCTACGAGCAGTACTTC
D gene: TRBD1
J gene: TRBJ2-7
V gene: TRBV7-8
clone size: NA

CDR3 protein: CASEIAGGPTDTQYF
CDR3 DNA: TGCGCCAGCGAAATAGCGGGGGGGCCGACAGATACGCAGTATTTT
D gene: TRBD2
J gene: TRBJ2-3
V gene: TRBV5-1
clone size: NA

CDR3 protein: CASSPRTVNTEAFF
CDR3 DNA: TGTGCCAGCTCACCACGGACAGTGAACACTGAAGCTTTCTTT
D gene: NA
J gene: TRBJ1-1
V gene: TRBV18
clone size: NA

CDR3 protein: CAISEYHEGIDQPQHF
CDR3 DNA: TGTGCCATCAGTGAATATCACGAGGGAATCGATCAGCCCCAGCATTTT
D gene: NA
J gene: TRBJ1-5
V gene: TRBV10-3
clone size: NA

CDR3 protein: CASLPGGEAEAFF
CDR3 DNA: TGTGCCAGCTTACCAGGGGGCGAGGCTGAAGCTTTCTTT
D gene: TRBD1
J gene: TRBJ1-1
V gene: TRBV18
clone size: NA

CDR3 protein: CASTKWLNQPQHF
CDR3 DNA: TGTGCCAGTACAAAGTGGCTGAATCAGCCCCAGCATTTT
D gene: NA
J gene: TRBJ1-5
V gene: TRBV19
clone size: NA

CDR3 protein: CASRISRVPNQPQHF
CDR3 DNA: TGTGCCAGTAGGATATCCAGGGTACCGAATCAGCCCCAGCATTTT
D gene: NA
J gene: TRBJ1-5
V gene: TRBV19
clone size: NA

CDR3 protein: CASSAPLGLAGYQTQYF
CDR3 DNA: TGTGCCAGCAGCGCCCCCCTGGGACTAGCGGGATATCAGACCCAGTACTTC
D gene: TRBD2
J gene: TRBJ2-5
V gene: TRBV9
clone size: once

CDR3 protein: CASSQERDSRKNTEAFF
CDR3 DNA: TGTGCCAGCAGCCAAGAGAGGGACAGCCGGAAGAACACTGAAGCTTTCTTT
D gene: TRBD1
J gene: TRBJ1-1
V gene: TRBV3-1/TRBV3-2
clone size: NA

CDR3 protein: CASSLTGDRYGYTF
CDR3 DNA: TGTGCCAGCAGTTTGACAGGGGACAGGTATGGCTACACCTTC
D gene: TRBD1
J gene: TRBJ1-2
V gene: TRBV27
clone size: NA

CDR3 protein: CASSLRDRDTEAFF
CDR3 DNA: TGTGCCAGCTCCCTCCGGGACAGGGACACTGAAGCTTTCTTT
D gene: TRBD1
J gene: TRBJ1-1
V gene: TRBV18
clone size: NA

CDR3 protein: CSVGYRVEAGYTF
CDR3 DNA: TGCAGCGTTGGATACAGGGTTGAGGCTGGCTACACCTTC
D gene: NA
J gene: TRBJ1-2
V gene: TRBV29-1
clone size: NA

CDR3 protein: CASSASGTANSGNTIYF
CDR3 DNA: TGTGCCAGCAGCGCCTCCGGGACAGCCAACTCTGGAAACACCATATATTTT
D gene: TRBD1
J gene: TRBJ1-3
V gene: TRBV9
clone size: NA

CDR3 protein: CATSTGGAYGYTF
CDR3 DNA: TGCGCCACTTCGACCGGGGGGGCGTATGGCTACACCTTC
D gene: NA
J gene: TRBJ1-2
V gene: TRBV5-1
clone size: NA

CDR3 protein: CASSPRDDEQFF
CDR3 DNA: TGTGCCAGCAGCCCCCGAGATGATGAGCAGTTCTTC
D gene: NA
J gene: TRBJ2-1
V gene: TRBV5-4
clone size: NA

CDR3 protein: CASSPGTGDFYEQYF
CDR3 DNA: TGTGCCAGCAGCCCAGGCACAGGGGACTTCTACGAGCAGTACTTC
D gene: NA
J gene: TRBJ2-7
V gene: TRBV7-2
clone size: NA

CDR3 protein: CASSLGGQQNEKLFF
CDR3 DNA: TGCGCCAGCAGCTTGGGGGGACAGCAAAATGAAAAACTGTTTTTT
D gene: TRBD1
J gene: TRBJ1-4
V gene: TRBV5-1
clone size: NA

CDR3 protein: CASSVGAGGPYEQYF
CDR3 DNA: TGTGCCAGCAGTGTCGGGGCGGGGGGACCCTACGAGCAGTACTTC
D gene: TRBD2
J gene: TRBJ2-7
V gene: TRBV6-4
clone size: NA

CDR3 protein: CAISGQGLNTEAFF
CDR3 DNA: TGTGCCATCTCGGGACAGGGGCTGAACACTGAAGCTTTCTTT
D gene: TRBD1
J gene: TRBJ1-1
V gene: TRBV10-3
clone size: NA

CDR3 protein: CASSISPAGQPQHF
CDR3 DNA: TGTGCCAGTAGTATATCGCCCGCGGGTCAGCCCCAGCATTTT
D gene: NA
J gene: TRBJ1-5
V gene: TRBV19
clone size: NA

CDR3 protein: CATRTGGNTIYF
CDR3 DNA: TGTGCCACCCGAACCGGTGGAAACACCATATATTTT
D gene: NA
J gene: TRBJ1-3
V gene: TRBV6-5
clone size: few

CDR3 protein: CASSDGGVGSPLHF
CDR3 DNA: TGTGCCAGCAGTGATGGGGGGGTCGGTTCACCCCTCCACTTT
D gene: NA
J gene: TRBJ1-6
V gene: TRBV6-1
clone size: NA

CDR3 protein: CASSEEGVVTEAFF
CDR3 DNA: TGTGCCAGCAGTGAGGAAGGGGTGGTCACTGAAGCTTTCTTT
D gene: NA
J gene: TRBJ1-1
V gene: TRBV6-1
clone size: once

CDR3 protein: CASSETGVQETQYF
CDR3 DNA: TGTGCCAGCAGCGAAACCGGGGTTCAAGAGACCCAGTACTTC
D gene: NA
J gene: TRBJ2-5
V gene: TRBV5-6
clone size: NA

CDR3 protein: CASSTAGVQYF
CDR3 DNA: TGTGCCAGCAGCACCGCAGGTGTTCAGTACTTC
D gene: NA
J gene: TRBJ2-4
V gene: TRBV13
clone size: NA

CDR3 protein: CASSVGEGEQYF
CDR3 DNA: TGTGCCAGCAGCGTAGGTGAGGGCGAGCAGTACTTC
D gene: NA
J gene: TRBJ2-7
V gene: TRBV9
clone size: NA

CDR3 protein: CASSPGTGNYGYTF
CDR3 DNA: TGTGCCAGTAGTCCCGGGACAGGGAACTATGGCTACACCTTC
D gene: TRBD1
J gene: TRBJ1-2
V gene: TRBV19
clone size: NA

CDR3 protein: CASSVGSGGSSYNEQFF
CDR3 DNA: TGTGCCAGCAGCGTCGGCAGCGGGGGTAGCTCCTACAATGAGCAGTTCTTC
D gene: TRBD2
J gene: TRBJ2-1
V gene: TRBV9
clone size: NA

CDR3 protein: CASSPFPVDTQYF
CDR3 DNA: TGTGCCAGCAGCCCCTTTCCGGTGGATACGCAGTATTTT
D gene: NA
J gene: TRBJ2-3
V gene: TRBV7-3
clone size: NA

CDR3 protein: CASSRQVGNTIYF
CDR3 DNA: TGTGCTAGCAGCCGACAGGTTGGAAACACCATATATTTT
D gene: NA
J gene: TRBJ1-3
V gene: TRBV7-7
clone size: NA

CDR3 protein: CASRTHEGGLGGNTEAFF
CDR3 DNA: TGTGCCAGCAGGACACACGAGGGCGGACTGGGGGGGAACACTGAAGCTTTCTTT
D gene: NA
J gene: TRBJ1-1
V gene: TRBV4-2
clone size: NA

CDR3 protein: CASNQLRQGNYNEQFF
CDR3 DNA: TGTGCCAGCAACCAACTCAGACAGGGGAATTACAATGAGCAGTTCTTC
D gene: TRBD1
J gene: TRBJ2-1
V gene: TRBV6-6
clone size: NA

CDR3 protein: CASSETGARTDTQYF
CDR3 DNA: TGCGCCAGCAGCGAGACAGGGGCCCGCACAGATACGCAGTATTTT
D gene: TRBD1
J gene: TRBJ2-3
V gene: TRBV5-1
clone size: NA

CDR3 protein: CASSQQGRDIQYF
CDR3 DNA: TGTGCCAGCAGCCAACAGGGAAGAGACATTCAGTACTTC
D gene: NA
J gene: TRBJ2-4
V gene: TRBV12-3/TRBV12-4
clone size: NA

CDR3 protein: CASRPGTSGRKYF
CDR3 DNA: TGTGCCAGCAGGCCCGGGACATCGGGTCGAAAGTACTTC
D gene: NA
J gene: TRBJ2-7
V gene: TRBV2
clone size: NA

CDR3 protein: CASSARQGAQYF
CDR3 DNA: TGTGCCAGCAGCGCACGACAGGGGGCGCAGTATTTT
D gene: TRBD1
J gene: TRBJ2-3
V gene: TRBV7-2
clone size: NA

CDR3 protein: CASSYAGLTYNEQFF
CDR3 DNA: TGTGCCAGCAGCTATGCCGGACTAACCTACAATGAGCAGTTCTTC
D gene: NA
J gene: TRBJ2-1
V gene: TRBV7-8
clone size: NA

CDR3 protein: CASEGNFAEQYF
CDR3 DNA: TGTGCCAGCGAGGGTAACTTTGCGGAGCAGTACTTC
D gene: NA
J gene: TRBJ2-7
V gene: TRBV2
clone size: few

CDR3 protein: CASSFGLGGSDTQYF
CDR3 DNA: TGTGCCAGCAGCTTTGGGCTAGGGGGCTCCGATACGCAGTATTTT
D gene: TRBD1
J gene: TRBJ2-3
V gene: TRBV11-2
clone size: once

CDR3 protein: CASTEQGAGTEAFF
CDR3 DNA: TGTGCCAGCACCGAACAGGGGGCTGGGACTGAAGCTTTCTTT
D gene: TRBD1
J gene: TRBJ1-1
V gene: TRBV6-5
clone size: once

CDR3 protein: CASSLEAGTHQHGYTF
CDR3 DNA: TGTGCCAGCAGCTTAGAGGCCGGGACACACCAACATGGCTACACCTTC
D gene: NA
J gene: TRBJ1-2
V gene: TRBV7-2
clone size: NA

CDR3 protein: CASSSQGDYGYTF
CDR3 DNA: TGCGCCAGCAGCTCACAGGGAGACTATGGCTACACCTTC
D gene: NA
J gene: TRBJ1-2
V gene: TRBV5-1
clone size: NA

CDR3 protein: CASSRRGIQETQYF
CDR3 DNA: TGTGCCAGCAGCAGGCGGGGCATCCAAGAGACCCAGTACTTC
D gene: NA
J gene: TRBJ2-5
V gene: TRBV6-5
clone size: NA

CDR3 protein: CASSQGVDQPQHF
CDR3 DNA: TGTGCCAGCTCACAGGGGGTGGATCAGCCCCAGCATTTT
D gene: NA
J gene: TRBJ1-5
V gene: TRBV18
clone size: NA

CDR3 protein: CASSLQGRGDETQYF
CDR3 DNA: TGTGCCAGCAGCTTACAGGGCAGGGGTGACGAGACCCAGTACTTC
D gene: NA
J gene: TRBJ2-5
V gene: TRBV7-3
clone size: once

CDR3 protein: CASSSPGTSGRNQQFF
CDR3 DNA: TGTGCCAGCAGCTCGCCCGGGACTAGCGGGCGGAATCAGCAGTTCTTC
D gene: TRBD2
J gene: TRBJ2-1
V gene: TRBV7-2
clone size: NA

CDR3 protein: CASSINRGFEQYF
CDR3 DNA: TGTGCCAGTAGTATCAACAGGGGTTTCGAGCAGTACTTC
D gene: TRBD1
J gene: TRBJ2-7
V gene: TRBV19
clone size: NA

CDR3 protein: CASSQGRGGATEAFF
CDR3 DNA: TGCGCCAGCAGCCAAGGTCGGGGGGGAGCCACTGAAGCTTTCTTT
D gene: NA
J gene: TRBJ1-1
V gene: TRBV4-1
clone size: NA

CDR3 protein: CASSVTPGQANYGYTF
CDR3 DNA: TGTGCCAGCAGCGTAACACCGGGACAGGCTAACTATGGCTACACCTTC
D gene: TRBD1
J gene: TRBJ1-2
V gene: TRBV9
clone size: NA

CDR3 protein: CASSWDKSNTEAFF
CDR3 DNA: TGTGCCAGCAGCTGGGACAAATCGAACACTGAAGCTTTCTTT
D gene: NA
J gene: TRBJ1-1
V gene: TRBV5-5
clone size: NA

CDR3 protein: CASSEAGQGAYGYTF
CDR3 DNA: TGTGCCAGCAGTGAAGCAGGGCAGGGGGCATATGGCTACACCTTC
D gene: TRBD1
J gene: TRBJ1-2
V gene: TRBV6-1
clone size: NA

CDR3 protein: CASSLIGGRSYEQYF
CDR3 DNA: TGTGCCAGCAGCTTAATAGGGGGTCGATCCTACGAGCAGTACTTC
D gene: NA
J gene: TRBJ2-7
V gene: TRBV7-9
clone size: NA

CDR3 protein: CASSLEPGIARQYF
CDR3 DNA: TGTGCCAGCAGCTTGGAACCTGGCATAGCGAGGCAGTACTTC
D gene: NA
J gene: TRBJ2-7
V gene: TRBV11-2
clone size: NA

CDR3 protein: CASSLAGTSLGNTIYF
CDR3 DNA: TGCGCCAGCAGCTTGGCGGGGACAAGCCTAGGAAACACCATATATTTT
D gene: NA
J gene: TRBJ1-3
V gene: TRBV5-1
clone size: NA